This TCR beta chain was documented in a study of shared clonotypes between healthy human individuals (dated by TCRdb to about 2020). Regarding the complete study: The cohort included three men and a couple of women between 18 and 49 years of age. To increase sequencing depth and limit assay-specific biases, different laboratories used diverse techniques to prepare libraries and sequence TCR repertoires. Blood TCR repertoires of roughly 5 healthy adults were deeply sequenced to estimate repertoire size and the extent of clonotype sharing between individuals. Per donor, leukapheresis produced somewhere between about 0.94 and 10 billion PBMCs.

Donors were healthy HIV-negative adults with no recently reported acute infections or vaccinations. Every donor was a Caucasian adult residing in Nashville, Tennessee, USA. For unsorted samples, 90 million or so PBMCs were counted and genomic DNA was extracted with the QIAamp DNA Blood Mini kit. Blood was collected by leukapheresis, and PBMCs were isolated by Ficoll-Histopaque density gradient centrifugation and then cryopreserved in liquid nitrogen vapor phase. This clone appeared many times. Its antigen has not been determined. One base away there is no much larger clone; base qualities are not given. TCR CDR3 regions were amplified from genomic DNA by multiplex PCR using the deep immunoSEQ assay. Extracted genomic DNA from each cell subset was spread evenly across all wells of several immunoSEQ 96-well plates, with each plate serving as a replicate. For unsorted PBMC, each replicate PCR was loaded with 300 ng genomic DNA, equivalent to tens of thousands of T cell genomes. Genomic DNA from unsorted PBMC was sequenced over ten immunoSEQ deep assay plates. Purified libraries were quantified with a Qubit 3.0 fluorometer, sized on a Bioanalyzer 2100, and re-quantified with the KAPA Library Quantification kit. Each immunoSEQ 96-well plate was sequenced on its own single-read 150-cycle Illumina NextSeq 550 flow cell. The original methods were these. Because the immunoSEQ output included only junctional sequences and no quality scores, the filtering could not be the same as the filtering used for full-length reads. Sequences were annotated with PyIR, a Python wrapper for IgBLAST v1.9, and V/J genes and CDR3 were assigned using IMGT germline references. Reads were filtered out if the reads had weak V/J assignments (E-value above 1e-6), no CDR3, stop codons, out-of-frame junctions, or ambiguous translated residues. V3J clonotypes were defined as sequences sharing an identical inferred V gene, J gene, and CDR3 amino acid sequence. The percentage overlap between two repertoires was calculated by dividing the number of shared unique clonotypes by the size of the smaller repertoire. Repertoire richness was assessed with RTK rarefaction, the Chao1 estimator, and Recon v2.1 estimates of unobserved clonotypes. The immuneACCESS repertoire file appears here via TCRdb, limited to in-frame rearrangements. These files lack a portion of the clones; in checked studies, under half of the deficit traces to unresolved V genes, and the cause of the others is not known. That table furnishes V, J and clone size, whereas the DNA furnished D and trimming. This sample gives some 450,000 clones in total; around 77% of them show up just once. About 12% of the sample rests with the top ten.

General study outcomes and caveats: Because the study included only a small number of donors, the genetic and exposure-history diversity represented was limited. Based on pairwise subsampling, the degree of clonotype sharing among donors was expected to be affected by sequencing depth. Sampling was restricted to blood, and TCR repertoires in tissue are likely to differ from TCR repertoires in blood.

Sequencing was carried out using PBMCs. This sequence was found in a woman aged 40 to 49 in good health. Some clones in this sample may be carry-over from other donors' samples.

The CDR3 region: CASGSGEVPRNEQYF. The nucleotides are TGTGCCAGCGGCAGCGGGGAGGTCCCTCGTAACGAGCAGTACTTC. The receptor chain draws on TRBV7-9 and TRBJ2-7; 7 bases in the middle match TRBD2. The CDR3 runs 15 residues from the cysteine to the phenylalanine. The entry retains the CDR3 DNA only, 45 bases that are in frame from base 1. Clipping removes 8 bases from V and 5 bases from J, with 15 as the unmatched junction base count. The CDR1 and CDR2 encoded by the germline V gene (reference sequence) are SEHNR and FQNEAQ.